This T cell receptor (beta chain) was documented in a study of T cells in Graves' hyperthyroidism and ophthalmopathy (dated by TCRdb to about 2019). Regarding the study in general: Peripheral blood was sampled at the time of initial diagnosis, prior to any treatment. To identify distinguishing TCR V-J signatures, a discovery cohort of roughly 100 patients was used, comprising 40 to 45 with Graves' ophthalmopathy and approximately 58 with stable Graves' hyperthyroidism. Prospective prediction of ophthalmopathy was tested in an independent validation cohort of fewer than 20 hyperthyroidism patients and 17 patients who later progressed to ophthalmopathy. For training and testing, the approximately 97 patients in the discovery cohort were randomly divided in a 7:3 ratio. In over five Graves' hyperthyroidism patients, the study also compared T-cell repertoires from thyroid tissue with T-cell repertoires from blood. After blood sampling, hyperthyroidism patients were treated with methimazole at a starting dose of 30 mg daily, and ophthalmopathy patients were treated with high-dose intravenous methylprednisolone. According to the paper, TCR Vbeta CDR3 sequencing was carried out on some 130 peripheral blood samples, which came from 40 to 45 ophthalmopathy, around 74 hyperthyroidism and around 17 progressor patients. Study-wide findings and limitations: Most expanded thyroid clonotypes (frequency above 0.001) were also found in blood, which suggests that blood repertoires may mirror thyroid immune responses. In validation, the model predicted progression to ophthalmopathy a median of roughly 6.1 months before onset, with about 71% sensitivity and more than 72% specificity. No statistical method was used to set the sample size in advance, and investigators knew the group allocation. Ophthalmopathy was separated from stable hyperthyroidism by a 13 V-J signature model, with about 88% sensitivity and approximately 81% specificity obtained in cross-validation and 80%/75% obtained in testing.

The CDR3 runs 13 amino acids, cysteine and phenylalanine included. Kept here is only the CDR3 DNA, which spans 39 bases and is read in frame from base 1. The germline V gene (reference sequence) gives CDR1 as SEHNR and CDR2 as FQNEAQ. Stable Graves' hyperthyroidism was defined as the absence of progression to ophthalmopathy over 18 months of follow-up. Hyperthyroidism patients were newly diagnosed, with disease duration under 2 months, and aged 18 to 65 years. Exclusion was applied to patients with uncontrolled infections, other autoimmune diseases, pregnancy or lactation. Diagnoses relied on clinical symptoms, serum thyroxine and TRAb, thyroid ultrasound and orbital computed tomography. PBMCs were separated from approximately 9.9 ml of fresh peripheral blood using Ficoll-Paque density gradient centrifugation. Total RNA was extracted using Trizol reagent, and RNA quality was assessed on an Agilent 2100 Bioanalyzer.

The TCR beta CDR3 regions were amplified from RNA transcripts. A first-round RT-PCR of the TCR CDR3 used the HTBI primer set with the Qiagen OneStep RT-PCR kit. Libraries were constructed in a second round of multiplex PCR, after which size selection and purification were performed. Libraries were sequenced paired-end with 100 bp reads on an Illumina HiSeq2000. Concerning the study's data processing: SOAPnuke was used to process the raw data, with reads discarded if the reads contained adapters or uncalled bases, had a mean Phred below 15, or lacked an exact constant-primer or identifier match. COPE v1.2.5 was used to merge high-quality paired reads, and clonotypes were defined as unique nucleotide sequences. Clonotypes were aligned to IMGT TRBV, TRBD and TRBJ reference segments using MiTCR v1.1. The analysis was restricted to V-J combinations with a frequency above 0.0001, which together covered 99% to 99.2% of the repertoires. A TCS score was defined as the ratio between F50 (clonal expansion) and ExV (chaos), using BLOSUM62-based TCRdist between CDR3 peptides within each V-J. Welch's t-statistics and random forest reduced approximately 520 V-J features to under 15, which were used in a naive Bayes classifier (R e1071). TCRdb trimmed public reads at Q25 via fastp, called clones via MiXCR and kept in-frame beta chains. Merged by CDR3 protein, the rows form single entries marked with the most common genes and DNA. The V and J calls, along with clone size, are taken from TCRdb and not from the paper's own processing. Counted in this sample were under 450,000 distinct CDR3 sequences; about 15% of them appeared once. The ten largest clones take up roughly 7.4% of the sample.

To note about this clonotype: Its antigen remains undetermined. A much larger clone sits a single nucleotide away, making a read error possible.

Sequenced sample: blood. The chain is encoded by TRBV7-9 joined to TRBJ1-2; no D gene is confidently identified. This sequence was found in a young woman with Graves' hyperthyroidism. The DNA sequence is TGTGTCAGCAGCTCACCCGAAGGGTATGGCTACACCTTC. The resulting protein is CVSSSPEGYGYTF.